This TCR beta chain was sequenced for a study of T cell responses to AZD1222 COVID-19 vaccine. At the level of the study: Some second doses came at about 4 weeks and others at about 12 weeks; these were pooled.

V was cut by 10 bases and J by 3 bases, with 17 bases left in between. Germline V gives CDR1 LNHDA, CDR2 SQIVND (reference sequence). The CDR3 has 14 amino acids. Repertoires were generated with immunoSEQ multiplex PCR, while TCRdb's copy carries only in-frame clones and drops some. The table has about 93,000 clones, around 85% seen once. V is TRBV19 and J is TRBJ2-3; tentative D call: TRBD2 (6 bases). The source is an adult in good health. Sequences were derived from peripheral blood, sampled on day 0 of AZD1222 vaccination. The CDR3 protein is CATREAGNTDTQYF. CDR3 nucleotide sequence: TGTGCCACCCGTGAGGCGGGAAATACAGATACGCAGTATTTT.